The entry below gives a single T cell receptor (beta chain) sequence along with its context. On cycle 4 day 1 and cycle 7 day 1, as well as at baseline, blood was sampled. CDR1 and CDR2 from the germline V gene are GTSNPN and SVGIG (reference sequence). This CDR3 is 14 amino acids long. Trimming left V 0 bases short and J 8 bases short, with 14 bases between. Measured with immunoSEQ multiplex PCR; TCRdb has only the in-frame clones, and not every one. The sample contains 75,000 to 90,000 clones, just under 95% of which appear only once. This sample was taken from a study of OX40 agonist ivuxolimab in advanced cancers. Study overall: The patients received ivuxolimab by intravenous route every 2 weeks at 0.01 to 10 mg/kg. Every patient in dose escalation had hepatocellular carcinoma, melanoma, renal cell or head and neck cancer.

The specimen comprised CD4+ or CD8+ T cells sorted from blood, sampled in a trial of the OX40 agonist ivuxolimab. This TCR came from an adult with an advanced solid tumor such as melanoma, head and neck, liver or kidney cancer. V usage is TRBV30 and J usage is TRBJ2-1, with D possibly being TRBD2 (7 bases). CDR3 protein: CAWSVRGGDHEQFF. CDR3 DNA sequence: TGTGCCTGGAGTGTCCGAGGGGGGGACCATGAGCAGTTCTTC. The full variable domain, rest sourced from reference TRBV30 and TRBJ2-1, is SQTIHQWPATLVQPVGSPLSLECTVEGTSNPNLYWYRQAAGRGLQLLFYSVGIGQISSEVPQNLSASRPQDRQFILSSKKLLLSDSGFYLCAWSVRGGDHEQFFGPGTRLTVL.